This TCR beta chain was identified during a study of post-analysis software for immune sequencing data. The wider study: Patients had relapsing-remitting, secondary progressive or progressive-relapsing multiple sclerosis; some lacked subtype. Regarding the study as a whole: Roughly five TRBV segments appeared more often in patients than in controls, and TRBV5-6, TRBV5-1 and TRBV20-1 were among these. Versus controls, multiple sclerosis patients showed significantly lower diversity (normalized Chao1). Samples from one preparation batch, clustered by F measure, grouped strongly together.

V lost 0 bases, J lost 5 bases, and 12 bases lay in between. The CDR3 is 14 amino acids. Looked up from germline, CDR1 is DFQATT and CDR2 is SNEGSKA (reference sequence). As for this clonotype: The antigen is undetermined.

Carried by the TCR beta cDNA libraries were unique molecular identifiers. Researchers reported roughly 510,000 cDNA molecules coming from roughly 0.93 to 9.6 million T cells. TCRdb ran MiXCR on the PCR reads and lists one entry per CDR3 protein. The table shows 820,000 or so distinct CDR3 sequences, with approximately 53% occurring only once. The TCR sequence derives from a girl aged 10-17 years with multiple sclerosis. The sample taken for sequencing was blood. This rearrangement joins TRBV20-1 to TRBJ2-3; weak D call: TRBD1 (5 bases). The CDR3 bases are TGCAGTGCTAGAGATGCCCAGGGCCGAGATACGCAGTATTTT. Residues: CSARDAQGRDTQYF.